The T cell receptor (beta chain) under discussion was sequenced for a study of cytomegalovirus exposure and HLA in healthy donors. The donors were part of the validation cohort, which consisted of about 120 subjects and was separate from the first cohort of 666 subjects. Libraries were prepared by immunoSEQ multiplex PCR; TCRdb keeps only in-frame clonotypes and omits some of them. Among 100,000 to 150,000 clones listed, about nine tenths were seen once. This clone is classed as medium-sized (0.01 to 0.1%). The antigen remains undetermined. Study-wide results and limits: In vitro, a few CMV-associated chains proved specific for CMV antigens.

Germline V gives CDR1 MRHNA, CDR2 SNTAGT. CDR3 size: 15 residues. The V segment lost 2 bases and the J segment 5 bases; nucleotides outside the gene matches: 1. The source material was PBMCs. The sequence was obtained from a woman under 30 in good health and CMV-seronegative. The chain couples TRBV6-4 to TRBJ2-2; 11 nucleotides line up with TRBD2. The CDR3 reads CASSDGTSGTGELFF. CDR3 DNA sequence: TGTGCCAGCAGTGACGGGACTAGCGGTACCGGGGAGCTGTTTTTT.